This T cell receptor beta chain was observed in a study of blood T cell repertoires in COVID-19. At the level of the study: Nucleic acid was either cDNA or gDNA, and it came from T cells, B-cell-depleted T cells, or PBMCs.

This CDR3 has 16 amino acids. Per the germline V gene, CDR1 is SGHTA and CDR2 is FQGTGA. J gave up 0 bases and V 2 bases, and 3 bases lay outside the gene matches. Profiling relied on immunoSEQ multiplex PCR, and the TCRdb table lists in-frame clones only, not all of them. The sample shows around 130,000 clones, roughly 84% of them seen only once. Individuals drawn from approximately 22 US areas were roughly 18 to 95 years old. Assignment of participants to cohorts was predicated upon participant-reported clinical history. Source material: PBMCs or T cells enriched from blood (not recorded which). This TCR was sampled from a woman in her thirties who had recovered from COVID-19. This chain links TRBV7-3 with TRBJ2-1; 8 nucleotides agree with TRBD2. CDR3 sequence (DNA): TGTGCCAGCAGCTTATCCGGGAGGGTCTCCTACAATGAGCAGTTCTTC. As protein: CASSLSGRVSYNEQFF. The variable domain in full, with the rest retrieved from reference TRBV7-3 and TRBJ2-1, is GAGVSQTPSNKVTEKGKYVELRCDPISGHTALYWYRQSLGQGPEFLIYFQGTGAADDSGLPNDRFFAVRPEGSVSTLKIQRTERGDSAVYLCASSLSGRVSYNEQFFGPGTRLTVL.